Listed below are T cell receptor beta chains from one sample, sequenced in a study of CD8+ T cells in alopecia areata. TCRdb keeps only in-frame clones here, not all; method: immunoSEQ multiplex PCR. The table records around 300,000 clones, 50% to 75% of them present only once. The specimen comprised CD4+ T cells sorted from blood, sampled around week 53, from a patient treated with tofacitinib. These receptors came from a human donor with alopecia areata. CDR3s leave out the opening cysteine and the closing phenylalanine or tryptophan. A row's size may be missing; if present it is once, few, many or a size class.

CDR3aa	v_gene	j_gene	abundance	len
AWSPSDRWSEAF	TRBV30	TRBJ1-1	NA	12
ASSLSPRQYTEAF	TRBV19	TRBJ1-1	few	13
ASSRRGPTYEQY	TRBV6-6	TRBJ2-7	few	12
ASSQDTPHDEQF	TRBV4-3	TRBJ2-1	few	12
ASSGEVEQF	TRBV2	TRBJ2-1	NA	9
ASSVGTATYNEQF	TRBV9	TRBJ2-1	NA	13
ASSQDPLVNTGELF	TRBV7-2	TRBJ2-2	NA	14
ASSLWGNTEAF	TRBV5-1	TRBJ1-1	NA	11
ASSLNGHLYNEQF	TRBV11-2	TRBJ2-1	NA	13
ASSLEGYGEQY	TRBV11-2	TRBJ2-7	few	11
SDRQGADNEQF	TRBV29-1	TRBJ2-1	few	11
SAAQGGDNSPLH	TRBV29-1	TRBJ1-6	NA	12
ASTAREAETQY	TRBV19	TRBJ2-5	few	11
ASSIQGYGYT	TRBV7-2	TRBJ1-2	NA	10
AWTGFINYGYT	TRBV30	TRBJ1-2	NA	11
ASSNRDSGANVLT	TRBV19	TRBJ2-6	few	13
ASGRDGVTSYGYT	TRBV6-6	TRBJ1-2	NA	13
SVWTSETYNEQF	TRBV29-1	TRBJ2-1	few	12
SVDAGGEQY	TRBV29-1	TRBJ2-7	NA	9
SVLNGATNEKLF	TRBV29-1	TRBJ1-4	NA	12
AWSIGGLETQY	TRBV30	TRBJ2-5	NA	11
ASSLAGGGAGANVLT	TRBV5-1	TRBJ2-6	NA	15
ASSPPTGIYTDTQY	TRBV18	TRBJ2-3	NA	14
ASSDLGQPLKAF	TRBV10-2	TRBJ1-1	few	12
ASSLAFNEQF	TRBV11-2	TRBJ2-1	NA	10
ASSETRTAGYT	TRBV2	TRBJ1-2	NA	11
ASSQRSGIGDTQY	TRBV11-2	TRBJ2-3	NA	13
ASKERGTYEQY	TRBV19	TRBJ2-7	few	11
AWSSGSIQY	TRBV30	TRBJ2-4	NA	9
AWCRGGTEAF	TRBV30	TRBJ1-1	once	10
ASSLGIPNQPQH	TRBV5-4	TRBJ1-5	few	12
ASSQFPSDGVGNQPQH	TRBV23-1	TRBJ1-5	NA	16
ASSPRTGYGYT	TRBV7-9	TRBJ1-2	NA	11
ASTPSEYGEPQH	TRBV19	TRBJ1-5	few	12
ASSLKMNTEAF	TRBV5-1	TRBJ1-1	few	11
SVDPSGHTMQY	TRBV29-1	TRBJ2-3	NA	11
ASSLTGWDTQY	TRBV5-4	TRBJ2-3	NA	11
ASSPRTATNEKLF	TRBV7-8	TRBJ1-4	NA	13
ASSRGSGEQY	TRBV7-9	TRBJ2-7	NA	10